The 2 T cell receptor beta chains below come from one sample, sequenced in a study of cytomegalovirus exposure and HLA in healthy donors. Primers included in the PCR were 60 Vbeta and 13 Jbeta primers. Clones were read by immunoSEQ multiplex PCR, and TCRdb kept only the in-frame ones, dropping some. Among 85,000 to 90,000 clones, roughly 85% were seen once, and the ten largest hold 6% to 7.5%. Sequencing input: PBMCs. These receptors were obtained from a man aged 35 to 55 in good health and CMV-seropositive.

This chain uses TRBV6-1 with TRBJ1-1; no clear D. The V and J ends lost 2 bases and 3 bases respectively, with 7 bases between them. The CDR3 totals 13 residues. Germline V gives CDR1 MNHNS, CDR2 SASEGT. The CDR3 DNA reads TGTGCCAGCAGTGAAATATTGTACACTGAAGCTTTCTTT. Translated, it gives CASSEILYTEAFF.

A few counts support this clone. This chain links TRBV7-2 with TRBJ1-5; no definite D call. Trimming took 4 bases from V and 0 from J, leaving 4 bases between them. Germline lookup yields CDR1 SGHTA and CDR2 FQGNSA. This CDR3 has 13 amino acids. The CDR3 sequence: CASSSYSNQPQHF. DNA for the CDR3: TGTGCCAGCAGCTCGTATAGCAATCAGCCCCAGCATTTT.